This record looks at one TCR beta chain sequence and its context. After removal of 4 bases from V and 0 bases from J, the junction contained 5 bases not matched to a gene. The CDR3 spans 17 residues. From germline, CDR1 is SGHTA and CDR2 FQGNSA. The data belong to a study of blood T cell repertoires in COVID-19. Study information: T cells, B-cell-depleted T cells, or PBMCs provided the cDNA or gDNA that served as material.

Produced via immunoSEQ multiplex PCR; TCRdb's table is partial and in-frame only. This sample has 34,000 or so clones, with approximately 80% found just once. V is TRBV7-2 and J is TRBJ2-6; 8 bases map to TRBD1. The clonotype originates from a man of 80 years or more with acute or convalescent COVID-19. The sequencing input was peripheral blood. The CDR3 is CASSYRGIGSGANVLTF. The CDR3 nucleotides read TGTGCCAGCAGCTACAGGGGGATTGGCTCTGGGGCCAACGTCCTGACTTTC.